The next 20 T cell receptor beta chains were all read from a single sample in a study of blood T cell repertoires in COVID-19. Sequencing was performed with immunoSEQ multiplex PCR; in TCRdb, only in-frame clones are kept and a portion is missing. The sample contains some 80,000 clones, about 89% of which appear only once. Sequenced material: peripheral blood. All receptors come from a man between 45 and 60 years old with active or convalescent COVID-19.

The chain joins TRBV6-2 or TRBV6-3 to TRBJ2-2; TRBD2 aligns across 11 bases. The V segment lost 2 bases and the J segment 4 bases; nucleotides outside the gene matches: 9. The CDR3 contains 18 residues. Per germline, CDR1 MNHEY and CDR2 SVGEGT. DNA for the CDR3: TGTGCCAGCAGTTACACTGCTAGCGGGGGGCAGTCCACCGGGGAGCTGTTTTTT. Translation gives CASSYTASGGQSTGELFF.

This chain uses TRBV12-3 or TRBV12-4 with TRBJ1-1, with D unresolved. V lost 6 bases and J 6 bases, leaving 11 bases between the germline ends. There are 12 residues in the CDR3. CDR3 protein: CASSRVSAEAFF. CDR3 sequence (DNA): TGTGCCAGCAGCCGGGTTAGCGCTGAAGCTTTCTTT.

V gene TRBV19 combines with J gene TRBJ1-3; perhaps TRBD1 as D (5 bases). CDR1 and CDR2 (germline): LNHDA, SQIVND (reference sequence). Trimming stripped 7 bases from V and 3 bases from J, with 13 bases between. The CDR3 contains 14 residues. The CDR3 DNA reads TGTGCCAGTACCCCAGGGAATTATGGAAACACCATATATTTT. Its translation: CASTPGNYGNTIYF. Full variable domain (remainder filled in from reference TRBV19 and TRBJ1-3): DGGITQSPKYLFRKEGQNVTLSCEQNLNHDAMYWYRQDPGQGLRLIYYSQIVNDFQKGDIAEGYSVSREKKESFPLTVTSAQKNPTAFYLCASTPGNYGNTIYFGEGSWLTVV.

This clone showed up just once. The V call is TRBV5-1, the J call TRBJ2-2; 7 positions match TRBD1. Trimming at V came to 5 bases and at J to 7 bases, leaving 8 bases not matched to a gene. Germline V gene data show CDR1 as SGHRS and CDR2 as YFSETQ. The CDR3 is made up of 14 amino acids. This chain's CDR3 is CASSPDREDGELFF. The CDR3 DNA sequence: TGCGCCAGCAGTCCCGACAGGGAAGACGGGGAGCTGTTTTTT.

This chain uses TRBV2 with TRBJ1-2, with TRBD1 as a possible D gene (5 bases). V was trimmed by 2 bases and J by 7 bases, leaving 14 bases between them. Germline lookup yields CDR1 SNHLY and CDR2 FYNNEI. This CDR3 spans 14 amino acids. The CDR3 sequence is CASSESETVIGYTF. Here the CDR3 DNA reads TGTGCCAGCAGTGAAAGTGAGACAGTAATTGGCTACACCTTC.

For the CDR3, the DNA is TGTGCCAGCAGCCCCCCCGCAGGGGGTATGTCAGATACGCAGTATTTT. Encoded protein: CASSPPAGGMSDTQYF. The chain has TRBV7-9 and TRBJ2-3; TRBD1 aligns across 7 bases. After removal of 5 bases from V and 4 bases from J, the junction contained 12 bases not matched to a gene. Germline loops: CDR1 SEHNR, CDR2 FQNEAQ (reference sequence). This CDR3 spans 16 amino acids.

This rearrangement joins TRBV10-3 to TRBJ2-7; weak D call: TRBD2 (5 bases). The CDR3 sequence is 12 residues long. Looked up from germline, CDR1 is ENHRY and CDR2 is SYGVKD. The V end lost 6 bases, the J end lost 3 bases, and 9 bases lay between the germline ends. For the CDR3, the DNA is TGTGCCATCAGCGGACGGGACTACGAGCAGTACTTC. As protein: CAISGRDYEQYF.

This rearrangement joins TRBV7-2 to TRBJ1-1; D not certain. Germline-derived CDR1 and CDR2 are SGHTA and FQGNSA. Trimming took 5 bases from V and 1 from J, leaving 8 bases between them. The CDR3 extends over 13 amino acids. The DNA for the CDR3 is TGTGCCAGCAGCACCCAGGAGAACACTGAAGCTTTCTTT. Its protein is CASSTQENTEAFF.

This chain connects TRBV5-6 to TRBJ2-7, with 9 nucleotides matching TRBD1. Germline V gene data show CDR1 as SGHDT and CDR2 as YYEEEE. The CDR3 sequence is 14 residues long. V dropped 5 bases and J dropped 5; count of bases not matched to a gene: 8. Here the CDR3 reads CASSEQGAEHEQYF. As DNA, the CDR3 is TGTGCCAGCAGTGAACAGGGGGCTGAACACGAGCAGTACTTC.

The genes are TRBV6-5 and TRBJ1-2; D uncertain. V was shortened by 5 bases and J by 5 bases, with 12 bases between the two germline ends. CDR3 length: 13 residues. Germline V lookup: CDR1 MNHEY, CDR2 SVGAGI. The CDR3 nucleotides read TGTGCCAGCAGTAAGAGCGGCGGGTATGGCTACACCTTC. Its translation is CASSKSGGYGYTF.

The chain carries TRBV23-1 and TRBJ2-5; the D gene is possibly TRBD1 (5 bases). TRBV23-1 is marked as an open reading frame, function uncertain. The CDR3 sequence is 16 residues long. Trimming stripped 2 bases from V and 3 bases from J, with 16 bases between. CDR3 DNA sequence: TGCGCCAGCAGTCAAATTATGAGGACAAAGAAAGAGACCCAGTACTTC. Its translation is CASSQIMRTKKETQYF.

DNA of the CDR3: TGCGCCAGCAGCTCTTTAGACAGGAAAGAGACCCAGTACTTC. This sequence encodes CASSSLDRKETQYF. V usage is TRBV5-1 and J usage is TRBJ2-5, with D perhaps matching TRBD1 (6 bases). V was shortened by 3 bases and J by 3 bases, with 12 bases between the two germline ends. In germline, CDR1 is SGHRS, CDR2 YFSETQ. The CDR3 loop spans 14 amino acids.

This clone is a singleton in its sample. The gene calls are TRBV5-6 and TRBJ2-3; 7 bases are a match to TRBD1. This CDR3 is 14 amino acids long. The J segment lost 6 bases and the V segment lost 0 bases, leaving 4 bases of the junction unmatched. The germline gives CDR1 SGHDT, CDR2 YYEEEE. The CDR3 nucleotides are TGTGCCAGCAGCTTGGGACAGGGTTCGGATACGCAGTATTTT. Translating gives CASSLGQGSDTQYF.

The rearrangement uses TRBV28 and TRBJ2-4, with TRBD2 as a possible D gene (6 bases). This CDR3 spans 16 amino acids. Germline-derived CDR1 and CDR2 are MDHEN and SYDVKM. V was shortened by 4 bases and J by 1 base, with 14 bases between the two germline ends. This CDR3 reads CASSSGSIGAKNIQYF. The CDR3 DNA sequence: TGTGCCAGCAGTTCCGGGAGCATAGGGGCCAAAAACATTCAGTACTTC.

This chain joins TRBV24-1 and TRBJ2-7; weak D call: TRBD1 (6 bases). Between the trimmed V and J ends, which lost 9 bases and 5 bases, there was a span of 19 bases. The CDR3 loop spans 14 amino acids. Germline loops: CDR1 KGHDR, CDR2 SFDVKD. The CDR3 DNA sequence: TGTGCCACCGTAGGACAGTCCCCCCCTAACGAGCAGTACGTC. It specifies CATVGQSPPNEQYV.

In its sample, this clone was seen a few times. The gene calls are TRBV3-1 (or the pseudogene TRBV3-2) and TRBJ2-3, with 9 nucleotides matching TRBD1. Germline loops: CDR1 LGHDT, CDR2 YNNKEL (reference sequence). V lost 2 bases, J lost 4 bases, and 7 bases stayed unmatched. The CDR3 has 16 residues. CDR3: CASSQFRDRVPDTQYF. The CDR3 DNA is TGTGCCAGCAGCCAATTTCGGGACAGGGTCCCAGATACGCAGTATTTT.

This chain uses TRBV18 with TRBJ1-5, with D perhaps matching TRBD1 (6 bases). V was cut by 2 bases and J by 1 base, with 15 bases left in between. The CDR3 covers 17 residues. The germline CDR1 and CDR2 sequences are KGHSH and LQKENI. The CDR3 DNA reads TGTGCCAGCTCACCAAATGCAGGGGCTACAAGCAATCAGCCCCAGCATTTT. Translating it yields CASSPNAGATSNQPQHF.

J is TRBJ2-1 and V is TRBV24-1, with 8 bases matching TRBD1. The ends lost 5 bases at V and 5 bases at J; junction bases unmatched: 4. This CDR3 comprises 14 residues. Per the germline V gene, CDR1 is KGHDR and CDR2 is SFDVKD. DNA for the CDR3: TGTGCCACCAGTGCTGTGACAGGGGACAATGAGCAGTTCTTC. Amino acid sequence: CATSAVTGDNEQFF.

The chain links TRBV6-5 to TRBJ1-5; the match to TRBD1 covers 8 bases. The V gene end was trimmed by 5 bases and the J gene end by 4 bases; junction bases not matched to a gene: 7. Germline V CDR1 and CDR2: MNHEY, SVGAGI. There are 15 residues in the CDR3. The CDR3 bases are TGTGCCAGCAGTCGACAGGGGCAGATGAATCAGCCCCAGCATTTT. It is translated as CASSRQGQMNQPQHF.

The chain has TRBV9 and TRBJ2-7; tentative D call: TRBD2 (5 bases). Trimming took 1 base from V and 1 from J, leaving 12 bases between them. The CDR3 consists of 15 residues. CDR1 and CDR2 from the germline V gene are SGDLS and YYNGEE. The CDR3 here is CASSVNSEESYEQYF. The CDR3 DNA reads TGTGCCAGCAGCGTAAATAGCGAAGAATCCTACGAGCAGTACTTC. The full variable domain, its missing parts supplied by reference TRBV9 and TRBJ2-7, is DSGVTQTPKHLITATGQRVTLRCSPRSGDLSVYWYQQSLDQGLQFLIQYYNGEERAKGNILERFSAQQFPDLHSELNLSSLELGDSALYFCASSVNSEESYEQYFGPGTRLTVT.